The clone carrying this T cell receptor beta chain has a count of ten or more. The antigen remains unidentified. The data originate from a study of T cell repertoires in cytomegalovirus infection. Study-wide background: Used in the study were CMV epitopes, some recently identified and HLA-C-restricted, others well-studied and HLA-B-restricted. Based on public TCR beta signatures, there were indications of CMV infection and of a matching HLA type. Regarding the study as a whole: People with CMV and the relevant HLA were identified by cumulative public TCR beta family frequency. HLA-C-restricted CMV-specific TCR beta clonotypes prevailed in the ex vivo response.

In germline, CDR1 is SGHRS, CDR2 YFSETQ. The V and J ends lost 4 bases and 2 bases, in that order; junction bases with no gene match: 8. The CDR3 has 15 amino acids. In TCRdb, the reads were re-called with MiXCR into one record per CDR3 protein. The table lists approximately 110,000 distinct CDR3 sequences, under 35% of them singletons. The clonotype originates from a human donor in good health (CMV status not recorded). Some clones in this sample may be carry-over from other donors' samples. The chain has TRBV5-1 and TRBJ2-5; 7 nucleotides align to TRBD1. The material was CD8+ T cells from cultured PBMCs, obtained from culture after CMV antigen stimulation. The CDR3 sequence is CASSPWTGLQETQYF. The CDR3 DNA sequence: TGCGCCAGCAGCCCATGGACAGGCCTTCAAGAGACCCAGTACTTC.